This T cell receptor (beta chain) was retrieved from a study of read filtering for tumor transcriptome and immune sequencing. The library was built from about 400 ng RNA with molecular barcoded adaptors for alpha/delta and beta/gamma chains. Via MiXCR, TCRdb re-called the reads, giving one row per CDR3 protein. This sample carries about 62,000 distinct CDR3 sequences, approximately 19% of them seen once, and the ten largest clones take approximately 10%. Worth noting for this clonotype: One end of the junction varies from germline; a read error may be responsible.

From germline, CDR1 is SGDLS and CDR2 YYNGEE. This CDR3 is built from 14 residues. The rearrangement uses TRBV9 and TRBJ1-1; maybe TRBD1 (6 bases). Material for sequencing was a population of CD138-negative cells sorted from bone marrow. The clonotype comes from a donor older than 35 with multiple myeloma. The CDR3 loop is CASNVDQGSTEAFF. CDR3 coding DNA: TGTGCCAGCAACGTAGACCAGGGGAGCACTGAAGCTTTCTTT. Together with reference TRBV9 and TRBJ1-1, the CDR3 gives the full variable domain: DSGVTQTPKHLITATGQRVTLRCSPRSGDLSVYWYQQSLDQGLQFLIQYYNGEERAKGNILERFSAQQFPDLHSELNLSSLELGDSALYFCASNVDQGSTEAFFGQGTRLTVV.